The clone carrying this T cell receptor beta chain was found a few times. The data belong to a study of blood T cells in healthy people across ages. The germline CDR1 and CDR2 sequences are MNHEY and SVGEGT. This CDR3 region has 15 residues. After removal of 0 bases from V and 10 bases from J, the junction contained 11 bases not matched to a gene. Combining a sample-barcoded 5' primer with a J-beta primer mix, a second PCR ran for roughly 7 to 11 cycles. Each CDR3 protein gets one entry after TCRdb re-called the 5' RACE reads with MiXCR. The sample has some 1.6 million distinct CDR3 sequences; roughly 30% are singletons. Each sample yielded at least 6 million isolated PBMCs.

The rearrangement links TRBV6-2 or TRBV6-3 to TRBJ1-2, with 7 bases matching TRBD1. Sample: blood. This TCR derives from a woman between 25 and 40 years old in good health. The CDR3 sequence is CASSYSILRGQLYTF. DNA of the CDR3: TGTGCCAGCAGTTACTCGATCCTAAGGGGACAGCTCTACACCTTC.